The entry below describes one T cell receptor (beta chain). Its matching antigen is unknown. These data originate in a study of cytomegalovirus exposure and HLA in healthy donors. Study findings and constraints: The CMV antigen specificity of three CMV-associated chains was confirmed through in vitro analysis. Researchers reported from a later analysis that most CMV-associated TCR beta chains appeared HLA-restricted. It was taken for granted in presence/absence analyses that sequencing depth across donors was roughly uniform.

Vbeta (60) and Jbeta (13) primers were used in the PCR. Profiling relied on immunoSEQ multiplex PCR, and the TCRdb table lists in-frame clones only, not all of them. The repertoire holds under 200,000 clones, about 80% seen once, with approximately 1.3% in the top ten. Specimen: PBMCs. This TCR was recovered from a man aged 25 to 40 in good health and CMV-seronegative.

CDR3: CASKLGPLGLRTGALNQPQHF. The CDR3 region has the DNA TGTGCCAGCAAGCTCGGGCCATTAGGCTTGAGAACAGGGGCCCTCAATCAGCCCCAGCATTTT. This chain links TRBV7-3 with TRBJ1-5, with TRBD1 matching over 7 bases. With 7 bases clipped from V and 3 bases from J, the junction kept 27 bases outside the gene matches. CDR1 is SGHTA, CDR2 FQGTGA, per germline. CDR3 length: 21 residues.